The present T cell receptor (beta chain) was sequenced within a study of T-cell reconstitution after alpha-beta-depleted transplantation in children listed by TCRdb under 2016. Regarding the research as a whole: Using TCR repertoire profiling, the study quantitatively followed how T-cell immune reconstitution unfolded in children after TCRalphabeta/CD19-depleted allogeneic hematopoietic cell transplantation.

The method was PCR. The reads were generated on an Illumina HiSeq 2500. TCR library preparation used molecular barcoding, with unique molecular identifiers applied to normalize quantification of the TCRbeta repertoire. The public sequencing data were trimmed at Q25 with fastp and processed into clonotypes with MiXCR by TCRdb, which kept only in-frame beta chains. For every CDR3 protein sequence, its rows merge into one entry that carries the most common genes and DNA. The sample has more than 250,000 distinct CDR3 sequences on record, 9.9% of them singletons. The ten largest clones take up about a tenth of the sample. Deletion took 5 bases off V and 5 bases off J, with a span of 9 bases between the germline ends. Counted from cysteine to phenylalanine, this CDR3 has 12 amino acids. The sequence is cut down to CDR3 DNA, 36 bases in frame from base 1. This clonotype has a count of ten or more. Its binding antigen is unknown. No base quality values were provided; no much bigger clone lies one nucleotide off.

The receptor was derived from a human donor who donated a stem cell graft to a child with SCID. The chain uses TRBV12-3 or TRBV12-4 and TRBJ2-5; TRBD2 might be the D gene, on 5 matching bases. The sequences come from PBMCs from the stem cell graft donor, collected from the stem cell graft. The DNA reads as follows: TGTGCCAGCAGTAACACTAGGGAGACCCAGTACTTC. This encodes CASSNTRETQYF.